A selection of T cell receptor beta chains follows, all from one sample in a study of tumor-infiltrating lymphocytes in oesophageal squamous cell carcinoma. Each CDR3 protein gets one entry after TCRdb re-called the PCR reads with MiXCR. This sample has over 3,000 distinct CDR3 sequences; 14% occur once, and the top ten carry roughly a fifth. Sequenced: esophageal tumor tissue. These receptors were obtained from a male donor with esophageal squamous cell carcinoma. Both conserved end residues are part of each CDR3. A D gene is named only where the DNA matches it firmly. Not all rows give a size; the values are once, few, many and, for expanded clones, a class.

J gene | D gene | clone size | V gene | CDR3 DNA | CDR3 protein
TRBJ2-5 | TRBD2 | many | TRBV2 | TGTGCCAGCAGTGAAGGCGGGGGGGCACTCGAGACCCAGTACTTC | CASSEGGGALETQYF
TRBJ2-7 | . | medium-sized | TRBV6-1 | TGTGCCAGCAGTTCGACGACTAGTTTCGAGCAGTACTTC | CASSSTTSFEQYF
TRBJ2-1 | . | . | TRBV29-1 | TGCAGCGCCCCGGTAGGGAACTATGAGCAGTTCTTC | CSAPVGNYEQFF
TRBJ2-7 | TRBD1 | . | TRBV27 | TGTGCCAGCAGTCGAGGACCAGACAGGGCCGAGCAGTACTTC | CASSRGPDRAEQYF
TRBJ2-7 | . | medium-sized | TRBV7-9 | TGTGCCAGCAGCTTCCCCTGGGAAAATTCACCCCTCCACTTC | CASSFPWENSPLHF
TRBJ1-4 | . | many | TRBV7-9 | TGTGCCACCACACAGGGTTCTGTTGCGGCTAATGAAAAACTGTTTTTT | CATTQGSVAANEKLFF
TRBJ2-1 | . | many | TRBV7-9 | TGTGCCAGCAGCTTAGGCGGGACAGTAACTTACGAGCAGTTCTTC | CASSLGGTVTYEQFF
TRBJ1-2 | TRBD1 | large | TRBV11-1 | TGTGCCAGCAGCTTACTTCGGACAGGGAACTATGGCTACACCTTC | CASSLLRTGNYGYTF
TRBJ2-6 | . | many | TRBV10-3 | . | CAIRQGRTLLHLRF
TRBJ1-2 | TRBD1 | few | TRBV9 | TGTGCCAGCAGCGTAGATGTGCGGACAGGCTTGTTTGATGGCTACACCTTC | CASSVDVRTGLFDGYTF
TRBJ2-5 | TRBD2 | medium-sized | TRBV11-3 | TGTGCCAGCAGCTATTATGCGGGGGTGGAGACCCAGTACTTC | CASSYYAGVETQYF
TRBJ1-2 | TRBD1 | few | TRBV12-3/TRBV12-4 | TGTGCCAGCAGTAGGGGGACAGATGGCTACACCTTC | CASSRGTDGYTF
TRBJ2-3 | . | medium-sized | TRBV28 | TGTGCCAGCACCGCCCTGGAGATGGGCACAGATACGCAGTATTTT | CASTALEMGTDTQYF
TRBJ2-7 | TRBD1 | many | TRBV11-2 | TGTGCCAGCAGCCTCGGGACAGGGGGTTACGAGCAGTACTTC | CASSLGTGGYEQYF
TRBJ2-6 | TRBD1 | many | TRBV19 | TGTGCCAGTACGGACAGGGCGAATGGGGCCAACGTCCTGACTTTC | CASTDRANGANVLTF
TRBJ1-1 | . | medium-sized | TRBV6-1 | TGTGCCAGCACCACTCAGGGTTTCGTTAACTTGGGAGGCACTGAAGCTTTCTTT | CASTTQGFVNLGGTEAFF
TRBJ2-2 | TRBD1 | many | TRBV6-4 | TGTGCCAGCAGTGACTCCTGGACAGGAGACACCGGGGAGCTGTTTTTT | CASSDSWTGDTGELFF
TRBJ2-7 | . | many | TRBV19 | TGTGCCAGTGTTTTTGAGGTTTACGAGCAGTACTTC | CASVFEVYEQYF
TRBJ1-2 | . | many | TRBV19 | TGTGCCAGTAGTATAGAAAGTTTTGGGTCCCATGGCTACACCTTC | CASSIESFGSHGYTF
TRBJ2-7 | . | medium-sized | TRBV6-1 | TGTGCCAGCAGACGACAGAATTCACCCCTCCACTTC | CASRRQNSPLHF
TRBJ1-5 | . | many | TRBV28 | TGTGCCAGCATCCCGGGGGAGGGTCAGCCCCAGCATTTT | CASIPGEGQPQHF
TRBJ2-5 | TRBD2 | . | TRBV2 | TGTGCCAGCAGTGGGGGCGGGGGGGCCGGAGAGACCCAGTACTTC | CASSGGGGAGETQYF
TRBJ2-1 | . | . | TRBV6-6 | TGTGCCAGCAGTTACTCGACGTGGGGCACAGATACGCAGTTCTTC | CASSYSTWGTDTQFF
TRBJ2-3 | . | medium-sized | TRBV7-3 | TGTGCCAGCAGCTCCAGGGGTAGCACAGATACGCAGTATTTT | CASSSRGSTDTQYF
TRBJ1-2 | . | medium-sized | TRBV12-3/TRBV12-4 | TGTGCCAGCAGTTTGGTTACAGCGAAAAACTATGGCTACACCTTC | CASSLVTAKNYGYTF
TRBJ1-1 | . | many | TRBV2 | TGTGCCAGCAGGGACAGACGGGACACTGAAGCTTTCTTT | CASRDRRDTEAFF
TRBJ2-7 | TRBD1 | . | TRBV18 | TGTGCCAGCTCACCAGCCTTGGGACAGTCCTACGAGCAGTACTTC | CASSPALGQSYEQYF
TRBJ2-1 | TRBD2 | . | TRBV6-6 | TGTGCCAGCAGTTACGGGGCGGGGGGGCCACGGGAGCAGTTCTTC | CASSYGAGGPREQFF
TRBJ1-5 | TRBD1 | many | TRBV5-8 | TGTGCCAGCAGCTTGGGGGACAGGGGCAATCAGCCCCAGCATTTT | CASSLGDRGNQPQHF
TRBJ2-1 | . | many | TRBV19 | TGTGCCAGTACGGCTAGCAAGTATGAGCAGTTCTTC | CASTASKYEQFF
TRBJ1-1 | . | . | TRBV20-1 | TGCAGTACCTCGAACAACTACCTTAAGAGGGACACTGAAGCTTTCTTT | CSTSNNYLKRDTEAFF
TRBJ1-5 | TRBD1 | medium-sized | TRBV7-9 | TGTGCCAGCAGCAAGACAGGGAATCAGCCCCAGCATTTT | CASSKTGNQPQHF
TRBJ2-3 | TRBD2 | many | TRBV6-1 | TGTGCCAGCAGTGGGGGTAGCGGGGGCCCCTCCCGCAATACGCAGTATTTT | CASSGGSGGPSRNTQYF
TRBJ1-1 | . | many | TRBV6-1 | TGTGCCAGCAGTACCGGGACGGAGAGGAGCACTGAAGCTTTCTTT | CASSTGTERSTEAFF
TRBJ1-2 | . | many | TRBV14 | TGTGCCAGCAGCCAAGATTATTATGGAAATGGCTACACCTTC | CASSQDYYGNGYTF
TRBJ1-1 | . | few | TRBV4-1 | TGCGCCAGCAGCCGACCTAGGGACGGAAACACTGAAGCTTTCTTT | CASSRPRDGNTEAFF
TRBJ1-1 | . | . | TRBV7-1 | TGTGCCAGAAGCCTCCCCGTACAAGAATACACTGAAGCTTTCTTT | CARSLPVQEYTEAFF
TRBJ2-2 | TRBD2 | medium-sized | TRBV25-1 | TGTGCCAGCAGTACAACCGGGACTAGCGGGGGGGCGAACACCGGGGAGCTGTTTTTT | CASSTTGTSGGANTGELFF
TRBJ2-4 | . | few | TRBV5-1 | TGCGCCAGCAGCTTGGCTTTAACAGGGAGTTCACCCCTCCACTTC | CASSLALTGSSPLHF
TRBJ1-3 | . | . | TRBV12-3/TRBV12-4 | TGTGCCAGCAGGCCCACCCCTGGAAACACCATATATTTT | CASRPTPGNTIYF
TRBJ1-1 | . | many | TRBV6-1 | TGTGCCAGCGAGGGGAGCCTGGAAGCTTTCTTT | CASEGSLEAFF
TRBJ2-1 | . | medium-sized | TRBV11-3 | TGTGCCAGCAGCTTAGCGGGGGTGGATGAGCAGTTCTTC | CASSLAGVDEQFF
TRBJ2-5 | TRBD1 | many | TRBV5-4 | TGTGCCAGCAGCGTGCCTGGGACAGTACAAGAGACCCAGTACTTC | CASSVPGTVQETQYF
TRBJ2-7 | TRBD1 | few | TRBV5-1 | TGCGCCAGCAGCTTGGCCTCGACAGGGCCCTACGAGCAGTACTTC | CASSLASTGPYEQYF
TRBJ2-3 | . | many | TRBV12-3/TRBV12-4 | TGTGCCAGCAGTTTAGAATGGGATACGCAGTATTTT | CASSLEWDTQYF
TRBJ2-5 | . | medium-sized | TRBV11-1 | TGTGCCAGCAGCTTAGGAGGGTCGCGAGCCTTCCAAGAGACCCAGTACTTC | CASSLGGSRAFQETQYF
TRBJ2-7 | TRBD1 | many | TRBV2 | TGTGCCAGCGGGGGCAGGGGGCGAACAACCTACGAGCAGTACTTC | CASGGRGRTTYEQYF
TRBJ1-2 | . | many | TRBV27 | TGTGCCAGCAGTTTAACGGAATCCCAAGTCTATGGCTACACCTTC | CASSLTESQVYGYTF